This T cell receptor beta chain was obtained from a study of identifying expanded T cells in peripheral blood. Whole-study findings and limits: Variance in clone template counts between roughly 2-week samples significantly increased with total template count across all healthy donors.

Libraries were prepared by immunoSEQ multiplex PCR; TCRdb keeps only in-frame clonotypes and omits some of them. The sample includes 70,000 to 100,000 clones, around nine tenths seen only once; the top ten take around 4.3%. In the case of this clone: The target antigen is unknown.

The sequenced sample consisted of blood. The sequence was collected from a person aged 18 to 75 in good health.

Here the CDR3 DNA reads TGTGCCAGCAGCGAAGGACAGGGGTCCCACGAGCAGTACTTC. Protein: CASSEGQGSHEQYF. The rearrangement links TRBV9 to TRBJ2-7, with 9 bases that match TRBD1. Germline assignment: CDR1 SGDLS and CDR2 YYNGEE. The CDR3 contains 14 residues. V trimming: 3 bases; J trimming: 5 bases; junction bases outside the gene matches: 6.